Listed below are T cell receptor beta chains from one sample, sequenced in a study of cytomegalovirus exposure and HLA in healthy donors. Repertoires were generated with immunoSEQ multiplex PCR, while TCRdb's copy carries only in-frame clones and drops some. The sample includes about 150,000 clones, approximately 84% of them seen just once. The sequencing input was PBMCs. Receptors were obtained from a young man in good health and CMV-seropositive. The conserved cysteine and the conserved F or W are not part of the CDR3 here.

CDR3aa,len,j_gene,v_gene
ASSLLFGGGEETQY,14,TRBJ2-5,TRBV5-1
ASSLLAEATDTQY,13,TRBJ2-3,TRBV5-1
ASSGQSNTGELF,12,TRBJ2-2,TRBV2
ASSQDRATGPIEGYGYT,17,TRBJ1-2,TRBV4-3
ATTPAGINRGYEQY,14,TRBJ2-7,TRBV19
ASSPRTSGRPGANVLT,16,TRBJ2-6,TRBV18
ASSLGQGQPSQQY,13,TRBJ2-7,TRBV5-6
AISESRGEVGGYT,13,TRBJ1-2,TRBV10-3
ASSPPQGLWRKLF,13,TRBJ1-4,TRBV6-4
ASSPRTSGGADTGELF,16,TRBJ2-2,TRBV5-1
ASTESGRLETQY,12,TRBJ2-5,TRBV25-1
ASSPPRQGGKVETQY,15,TRBJ2-5,TRBV18
ASSVDRAGGYT,11,TRBJ1-2,TRBV9
ASSPSWGDTGELF,13,TRBJ2-2,TRBV18
AWSVLARYEQY,11,TRBJ2-7,TRBV30
ASSVGGGFGSDTEAF,15,TRBJ1-1,TRBV9
ASSYDTYTEAF,11,TRBJ1-1,TRBV7-9
ASSQGPGLVDEQY,13,TRBJ2-7,TRBV4-1
ASSYAGGYGYT,11,TRBJ1-2,TRBV6-5
ASSPRAGGVYEQY,13,TRBJ2-7,TRBV13
ASSWIAGVDNEQF,13,TRBJ2-1,TRBV5-1
ASSVDPRGRNEQY,13,TRBJ2-7,TRBV9
ASSETGFNEQF,11,TRBJ2-1,TRBV9
ASSWGTDSYGYT,12,TRBJ1-2,TRBV7-2